This TCR beta chain was sequenced in a study of regulatory T cells in long-lasting Graves disease. Study overall: Under 3 months of antithyroid drugs had been taken by newly diagnosed Graves' patients.

TCR beta libraries were built with iRepertoire HTBI primers and Arm-PCR of CDR3 regions. TCRdb called the multiplex PCR reads again in MiXCR, with one record for every CDR3 protein. The sample lists some 340,000 distinct CDR3 sequences; 10% to 15% were seen once. The V gene lost 5 bases and the J gene lost 2 bases, with 21 bases spanning the gap. Germline values: CDR1 SEHNR, CDR2 FQNEAQ (reference sequence). The CDR3 sequence is 17 residues long. As for time point: newly diagnosed GD, antithyroid drugs for less than 3 months. PBMC RNA served as the TCR library source. A few counts support this clonotype. The same sample was also used in a study of T cells in Graves' hyperthyroidism and ophthalmopathy. From that paper: Graves' hyperthyroidism qualified as stable when ophthalmopathy did not progress within 18 months.

This receptor was identified in a woman aged 18-29 years with Graves disease. The rearrangement links TRBV7-9 to TRBJ1-2; no reliable D call. This material consisted of peripheral blood mononuclear cells (PBMCs), taken at new diagnosis, from a patient treated with antithyroid drugs. CDR3 in DNA: TGTGCCAGCAGCCCCCCCCCCGTTCAGGTTGCGAACTATGGCTACACCTTC. It codes for CASSPPPVQVANYGYTF.